Presented here are 17 T cell receptor beta chains from one specimen sequenced in a study of post-analysis software for immune sequencing data. Study-wide findings and caveats: Included in a set of about 5 TRBV segments more frequent in patients than controls were TRBV5-6, TRBV5-1 and TRBV20-1.

Presence of unique molecular identifiers characterized the TCR beta cDNA libraries. Each CDR3 protein gets one entry after TCRdb re-called the PCR reads with MiXCR. The sample yields roughly 870,000 distinct CDR3 sequences, 53% seen once. These receptors are not linked to any known antigen. Sequences were obtained from blood. Receptors originate from a girl between 5 and 17 years old with multiple sclerosis.

This clonotype was counted only a few times. The genes are TRBV7-2 and TRBJ2-5; D is ambiguous. The CDR3 runs 14 residues. Trimming shortened V by 5 bases and J by 5 bases, and 15 bases separated the two germline ends. Germline CDR1 reads SGHTA; CDR2 reads FQGNSA. The CDR3 DNA reads TGTGCCAGCAGCATGGATTCATTTTCCGAGACCCAGTACTTC. As protein: CASSMDSFSETQYF.

The rearrangement joins TRBV7-2 to TRBJ2-7, with 8 bases that match TRBD2. The germline CDR1 and CDR2 sequences are SGHTA and FQGNSA. CDR3 length equals 15 residues. The J segment lost 5 bases and the V segment lost 5 bases, leaving 11 bases of the junction unmatched. The CDR3 DNA reads TGTGCCAGCAGCCCGACCGGGACTAGTTTCGACGAGCAGTACTTC. Its translation is CASSPTGTSFDEQYF.

The chain uses TRBV6-1 and TRBJ1-5; D is perhaps TRBD1 (5 bases). The germline CDR1 and CDR2 sequences are MNHNS and SASEGT. Trimming took 7 bases from V and 4 from J, leaving 14 bases between them. This CDR3 has 14 residues. The CDR3 loop reads CASIQGAGNQPQHF. CDR3 sequence (DNA): TGTGCCAGCATCCAAGGGGCAGGGAATCAGCCCCAGCATTTT.

The rearrangement links TRBV11-3 to TRBJ2-3; 13 bases are a match to TRBD2. This CDR3 is built from 15 residues. Trimming at V came to 4 bases and at J to 4 bases, leaving 2 bases not matched to a gene. The germline V gene encodes CDR1 SGHNT and CDR2 YENEEA. CDR3 sequence (DNA): TGTGCCAGCAGCTCGACTAGCGGGAGGTCAGATACGCAGTATTTT. This translates into CASSSTSGRSDTQYF.

This clonotype was detected a few times. The rearrangement links TRBV20-1 to TRBJ2-5, with unresolved D. In germline, CDR1 is DFQATT, CDR2 SNEGSKA (reference sequence). This CDR3 has 14 residues. The V and J ends lost 1 base and 0 bases respectively, with 9 bases between them. The CDR3 nucleotides are TGCAGTGCTAGAGCTGGCACCTACCAAGAGACCCAGTACTTC. It specifies CSARAGTYQETQYF.

The chain joins TRBV19 to TRBJ2-4; D is possibly TRBD2 (5 bases). The J call may be mistaken, given a closer DNA end match to TRBJ2-5. CDR1 is LNHDA and CDR2 is SQIVND in the germline V gene (reference sequence). This CDR3 is 14 amino acids long. The chain's CDR3 is CASSMAGIQETQYF. CDR3 bases: TGTGCCAGTAGTATGGCCGGGATCCAAGAGACCCAGTACTTC.

The chain is built from TRBV28 and TRBJ2-7, with D perhaps matching TRBD2 (7 bases). The CDR3 is 13 residues long. V was cut by 8 bases and J by 3 bases, with 14 bases left in between. The V gene's germline CDR1 is MDHEN and CDR2 SYDVKM. The DNA of the CDR3 is TGTGCCAGCGCTTGGGAGGGGGACTACGAGCAGTACTTC. This encodes CASAWEGDYEQYF.

The chain uses TRBV6-6 and TRBJ2-1, with 10 bases identical to TRBD2. The CDR3 sequence is 17 residues long. The junction had 9 bases not matched to a gene; V was cut back by 2 bases and J by 5 bases. Germline CDR1 MNHNY, CDR2 SVGAGI (reference sequence). CDR3 region: CASSYPLAGDLNNEQFF. CDR3 DNA sequence: TGTGCCAGCAGTTACCCTCTAGCGGGGGACCTCAACAATGAGCAGTTCTTC.

V and J are TRBV12-3 or TRBV12-4 and TRBJ2-1; 7 positions agree with TRBD1. V was clipped by 5 bases and J by 4 bases; unmatched bases: 5. The CDR3 runs 14 residues. The CDR3 loop reads CASSGPDRYNEQFF. The DNA for the CDR3 is TGTGCCAGCAGTGGACCGGACAGGTACAATGAGCAGTTCTTC.

The chain links TRBV5-5 to TRBJ1-1, with D possibly TRBD1 on 6 matching bases. The CDR3 consists of 13 residues. Germline CDR1 is SGHKS and CDR2 is YYEKEE (reference sequence). V lost 4 bases, J lost 10 bases, and 17 bases lay in between. CDR3 in amino acids: CASSVIQGPAAFF. The CDR3 coding sequence is TGTGCCAGCAGCGTAATACAGGGCCCGGCAGCTTTCTTT.

V usage is TRBV2 and J usage is TRBJ2-7; D may correspond to TRBD1 or TRBD2 (6 bases each). Per the germline V gene, CDR1 is SNHLY and CDR2 is FYNNEI. The CDR3 extends over 12 amino acids. Between the trimmed V and J ends, which lost 6 bases and 5 bases, there was a span of 11 bases. CDR3: CASSRGPHEQYF. CDR3 sequence (DNA): TGTGCCAGCAGCCGGGGGCCCCACGAGCAGTACTTC.

This chain uses TRBV6-5 with TRBJ2-2; 8 bases align to TRBD2. The CDR3 length is 14 residues. Unmatched junction bases numbered 6, after V lost 5 bases and J lost 7 bases. Per the germline V gene, CDR1 is MNHEY and CDR2 is SVGAGI. This chain's CDR3 is CASSQGLGLGELFF. Written as DNA, the CDR3 is TGTGCCAGCAGTCAGGGACTAGGTCTCGGGGAGCTGTTTTTT.

The CDR3 here is CASSLAPGTDNYEQYF. As DNA, the CDR3 is TGTGCCAGCAGCTTAGCACCCGGGACAGATAACTACGAGCAGTACTTC. The chain employs TRBV7-9 and TRBJ2-7; 7 bases match TRBD1. This CDR3 comprises 16 residues. The junction had 8 bases not matched to a gene; V was cut back by 0 bases and J by 3 bases. Germline V gene data show CDR1 as SEHNR and CDR2 as FQNEAQ (reference sequence).

This clonotype was recorded a few times. V usage is TRBV4-2 and J usage is TRBJ2-7; 9 nucleotides align to TRBD2. Germline CDR1 reads LGHNA; CDR2 reads YNFKEQ. The CDR3 loop spans 15 amino acids. V lost 6 bases and J lost 3; bases outside the gene matches: 9. In DNA form, the CDR3 reads TGTGCCAGCAGTGGCGGGAGGGGGGGCTACTACGAGCAGTACTTC. The encoded protein is CASSGGRGGYYEQYF.

This clonotype has only a few counts. This chain joins TRBV4-1 and TRBJ2-1, with TRBD2 identical over 13 bases. The CDR3 extends over 18 amino acids. Looked up from germline, CDR1 is MGHRA and CDR2 is YSYEKL. Trimming at V came to 1 base and at J to 10 bases, leaving 13 bases not matched to a gene. The chain's CDR3 is CASSQVRLRTSGSGEQFF. The CDR3 coding sequence is TGCGCCAGCAGCCAAGTTCGACTAAGGACTAGCGGGAGCGGAGAGCAGTTCTTC.

The chain couples TRBV20-1 to TRBJ1-2; 7 positions agree with TRBD1. Germline assignment: CDR1 DFQATT and CDR2 SNEGSKA (reference sequence). Losses at the gene ends were 2 bases for V and 3 bases for J; bases not matched to a gene: 3. CDR3 length: 13 residues. The CDR3 here is CSARNRGDYGYTF. In DNA form, the CDR3 reads TGCAGTGCTAGAAACAGGGGAGACTATGGCTACACCTTC.

The chain uses TRBV5-1 and TRBJ2-1, with D possibly TRBD2 on 6 matching bases. With 0 bases removed from V and 8 bases from J, the gap between germline ends came to 18 bases. Germline assignment: CDR1 SGHRS and CDR2 YFSETQ. This CDR3 spans 16 amino acids. For the CDR3, the DNA is TGCGCCAGCAGCTTGGGCGGGAACAAAGAGCTCCATGAGCAGTTCTTC. Protein product: CASSLGGNKELHEQFF.